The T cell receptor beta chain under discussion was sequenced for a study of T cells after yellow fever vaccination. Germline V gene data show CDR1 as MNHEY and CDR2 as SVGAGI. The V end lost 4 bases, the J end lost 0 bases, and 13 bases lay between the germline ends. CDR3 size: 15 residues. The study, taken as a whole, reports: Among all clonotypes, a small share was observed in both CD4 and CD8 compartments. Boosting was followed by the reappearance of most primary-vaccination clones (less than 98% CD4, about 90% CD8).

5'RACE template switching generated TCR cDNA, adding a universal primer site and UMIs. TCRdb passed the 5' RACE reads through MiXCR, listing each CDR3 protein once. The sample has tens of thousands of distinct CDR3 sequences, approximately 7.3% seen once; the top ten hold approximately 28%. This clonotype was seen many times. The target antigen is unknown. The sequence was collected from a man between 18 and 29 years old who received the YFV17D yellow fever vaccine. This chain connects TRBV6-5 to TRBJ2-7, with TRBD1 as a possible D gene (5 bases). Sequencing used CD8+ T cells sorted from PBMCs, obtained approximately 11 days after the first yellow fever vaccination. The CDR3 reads CASSFGQGSSYEQYF. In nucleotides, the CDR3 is TGTGCCAGCAGTTTTGGGCAGGGAAGCTCCTACGAGCAGTACTTC.